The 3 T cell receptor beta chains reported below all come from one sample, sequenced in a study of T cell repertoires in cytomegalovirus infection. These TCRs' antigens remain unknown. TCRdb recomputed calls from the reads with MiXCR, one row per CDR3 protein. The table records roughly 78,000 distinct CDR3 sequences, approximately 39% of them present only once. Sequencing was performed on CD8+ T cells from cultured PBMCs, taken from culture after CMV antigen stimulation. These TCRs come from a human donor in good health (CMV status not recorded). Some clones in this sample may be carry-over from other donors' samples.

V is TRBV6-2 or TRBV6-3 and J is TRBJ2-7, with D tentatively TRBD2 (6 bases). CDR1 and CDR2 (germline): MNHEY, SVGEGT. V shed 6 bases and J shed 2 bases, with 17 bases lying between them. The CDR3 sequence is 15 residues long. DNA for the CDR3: TGTGCCAGCAGAGAACTGATCGGGGGACCCTACGAGCAGTACTTC. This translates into CASRELIGGPYEQYF.

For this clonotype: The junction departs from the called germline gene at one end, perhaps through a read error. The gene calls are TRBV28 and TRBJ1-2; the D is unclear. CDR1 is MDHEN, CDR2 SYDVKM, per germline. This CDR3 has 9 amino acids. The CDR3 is CASSVPKHF. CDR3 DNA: TGTGCCAGCAGTGTACCGAAACACTTC.

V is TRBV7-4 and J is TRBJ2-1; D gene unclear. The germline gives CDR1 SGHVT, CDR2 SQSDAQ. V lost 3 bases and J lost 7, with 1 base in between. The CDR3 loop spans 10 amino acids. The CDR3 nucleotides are TGTGCCAGCAGCTTTAATGAGCAGTTCTTC. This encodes CASSFNEQFF.